What follows are 21 T cell receptor beta chains derived from one specimen sequenced in a study of molecular identifiers for immune sequencing clone quantification. TCRdb used MiXCR to reprocess the PCR reads, holding one entry per CDR3 protein. The data hold about 9,700 distinct CDR3 sequences, with approximately 20% observed a single time. Sequences were obtained from naive CD8+ T cells from blood, with Jurkat cell RNA spiked in. Noted subset: FACS-sorted CD8+CD4-CCR7+CD45RA+ naive T cells. These receptors all come from a human donor in good health. Some libraries in this study had Jurkat cell RNA spiked in.

About this clonotype: It may be a read error: a sequence one base away is much more abundant. No conserved phenylalanine or tryptophan ends this CDR3, so it is likely a read error. The chain recombines TRBV30 with TRBJ1-1; the D gene is possibly TRBD1 (5 bases). V lost 1 base, J lost 6 bases, and 9 bases lay in between. The CDR3 totals 12 residues. Germline loops: CDR1 GTSNPN, CDR2 SVGIG (reference sequence). In DNA, the CDR3 is TGTGCCTGGAGTGGACAGTCCCCTGAAGCTTTCCTT. It codes for CAWSGQSPEAFL.

Judged by abundance, this clonotype is medium-sized. The V gene is TRBV5-1, the J gene TRBJ2-7; TRBD1 matches 11 bases. The J segment lost 4 bases and the V segment lost 4 bases, leaving 13 bases of the junction unmatched. Per germline, CDR1 SGHRS and CDR2 YFSETQ. CDR3 length: 17 residues. The CDR3 sequence: CASSAIPSGTGGYEQYF. The CDR3 DNA reads as TGCGCCAGCAGCGCAATTCCCTCCGGGACAGGGGGGTACGAGCAGTACTTC.

On this clonotype itself: A read error may explain this, as a much larger clone is one base away. The V call is TRBV19, the J call TRBJ2-7; D possibly matches TRBD1 or TRBD2 (5 bases each). The V and J ends lost 6 bases and 2 bases respectively, with 14 bases between them. This CDR3 is built from 14 residues. The germline V gene encodes CDR1 LNHDA and CDR2 SQIVND (reference sequence). The DNA of the CDR3 is TGTGCCAGTAGCACACGGGGACCCACCTACGAGCAGTACTTC. It yields the protein CASSTRGPTYEQYF. Full variable domain (missing parts from reference TRBV19 and TRBJ2-7): DGGITQSPKYLFRKEGQNVTLSCEQNLNHDAMYWYRQDPGQGLRLIYYSQIVNDFQKGDIAEGYSVSREKKESFPLTVTSAQKNPTAFYLCASSTRGPTYEQYFGPGTRLTVT.

A remark on this clonotype: Given a much more abundant clone one base away, this may be a read error. The rearrangement uses TRBV18 and TRBJ2-1; D uncertain. The V gene's germline CDR1 is KGHSH and CDR2 LQKENI. The V end lost 1 base, the J end lost 12 bases, and 10 bases lay between the germline ends. CDR3 length: 12 amino acids. CDR3 sequence: CASSPRAYGQFF. Written as DNA, the CDR3 is TGTGCCAGCTCACCACGTGCGTATGGGCAGTTCTTC.

This clonotype was observed at least ten times. The genes are TRBV5-6 and TRBJ2-7; tentative D call: TRBD2 (6 bases). This CDR3 is built from 15 residues. The germline CDR1 and CDR2 sequences are SGHDT and YYEEEE. V lost 4 bases and J 4 bases, leaving 18 bases between the germline ends. The CDR3 coding sequence is TGTGCCAGCAGCCAGGCGGGACGCCCCTGGTACGAGCAGTACTTC. This gives the protein CASSQAGRPWYEQYF.

This clonotype is classed as medium-sized. This sequence joins TRBV5-5 and TRBJ2-3; tentatively, D is TRBD2 (5 bases). CDR3 length: 20 amino acids. The V end lost 0 bases, the J end lost 0 bases, and 23 bases lay between the germline ends. Germline V lookup: CDR1 SGHKS, CDR2 YYEKEE (reference sequence). Here the CDR3 DNA reads TGTGCCAGCAGCTTGGCGGTATTTATGCTAGCAGACGCGAGCACAGATACGCAGTATTTT. It encodes CASSLAVFMLADASTDTQYF.

At least ten counts were recorded for this clonotype. The chain recombines TRBV25-1 with TRBJ1-5; D is unclear. This CDR3 spans 15 amino acids. CDR1 MGHDK and CDR2 SYGVNS come from the germline V gene. V dropped 6 bases and J dropped 0 bases, with 12 bases sitting between them. CDR3 region: CASSPGTNSNQPQHF. In nucleotides, the CDR3 is TGTGCCAGCAGCCCCGGCACGAATAGCAATCAGCCCCAGCATTTT.

This clonotype qualifies as medium-sized. The rearrangement links TRBV7-8 to TRBJ2-3; 7 nucleotides agree with TRBD2. V was pared by 5 bases and J by 1 base, with 15 bases of the junction left unmatched. The V gene's germline CDR1 is SGHVS and CDR2 FQNEAQ. The CDR3 extends over 18 amino acids. The CDR3 spells CASSHGRAGAFGTDTQYF. The CDR3 nucleotides are TGTGCCAGCAGCCATGGTAGGGCGGGAGCTTTTGGCACAGATACGCAGTATTTT.

By share, this clonotype ranks as medium-sized. The rearrangement joins TRBV28 to TRBJ2-3; 14 bases are a match to TRBD2. Germline V gives CDR1 MDHEN, CDR2 SYDVKM. V gave up 3 bases and J gave up 3 bases; unmatched junction bases: 5. The CDR3 is made up of 17 amino acids. The chain's CDR3 is CASSFLGLAGETDTQYF. CDR3 nucleotides: TGTGCCAGCAGTTTTCTGGGACTAGCGGGAGAAACAGATACGCAGTATTTT. The entire variable domain, with the rest obtained from reference TRBV28 and TRBJ2-3, is as follows: DVKVTQSSRYLVKRTGEKVFLECVQDMDHENMFWYRQDPGLGLRLIYFSYDVKMKEKGDIPEGYSVSREKKERFSLILESASTNQTSMYLCASSFLGLAGETDTQYFGPGTRLTVL.

By share, this clonotype ranks as medium-sized. The chain joins TRBV11-2 to TRBJ2-5; 9 bases are a match to TRBD1. CDR1 is SGHAT and CDR2 is FQNNGV in the germline V gene. V was pared by 5 bases and J by 5 bases, with 9 bases of the junction left unmatched. The CDR3 spans 15 residues. CDR3 bases: TGTGCCAGCAGCCTCCATGGACAGGGGTCGGAGACCCAGTACTTC. Translating it yields CASSLHGQGSETQYF.

Regarding this clonotype: One junction end disagrees with the germline gene, perhaps due to a read error. V gene TRBV7-9 combines with J gene TRBJ2-2; TRBD2 matches at 10 bases. Germline-derived CDR1 and CDR2 are SEHNR and FQNEAQ (reference sequence). The CDR3 loop spans 17 amino acids. The CDR3 nucleotides read TGTACCAGCATCCAAACCCCGACTAGCGGGTCCGGCGGGGAGCTGTTTTTT. This encodes CTSIQTPTSGSGGELFF.

This clonotype was detected ten times or more. The chain is built from TRBV30 and TRBJ2-7, with D hard to call. CDR1 and CDR2 from the germline V gene are GTSNPN and SVGIG (reference sequence). This CDR3 has 13 amino acids. Trimming shortened V by 5 bases and J by 3 bases, and 14 bases separated the two germline ends. CDR3 nucleotide sequence: TGTGCCTGGGCCCAGGAAGGATACTACGAGCAGTACTTC. Its translation: CAWAQEGYYEQYF.

The rearrangement uses TRBV6-6 and TRBJ1-1; D may be TRBD1 (6 bases). With 6 bases removed from V and 7 bases from J, the gap between germline ends came to 18 bases. The germline V gene encodes CDR1 MNHNY and CDR2 SVGAGI (reference sequence). The CDR3 has 14 residues. The CDR3, as DNA: TGTGCCAGCAGCCTTTCGGGGGGCGCGGGTGAAGCTTTCTTT. This codes for CASSLSGGAGEAFF.

There are many counts of this clonotype. The chain couples TRBV19 to TRBJ2-1, with 8 bases that match TRBD2. This CDR3 comprises 19 residues. Germline assignment: CDR1 LNHDA and CDR2 SQIVND (reference sequence). Unmatched junction bases numbered 23, after V lost 6 bases and J lost 7 bases. The CDR3 region has the DNA TGTGCCAGTAGCCCGCCGGGACTAGAGTCCCCGGGAATCGGGAATGAGCAGTTCTTC. This translates into CASSPPGLESPGIGNEQFF.

Points on this clonotype: A read error is possible here, since a much larger clone lies one base away. This chain joins TRBV12-3 or TRBV12-4 and TRBJ2-1, with a tentative D call TRBD2 (6 bases). The CDR3 contains 15 residues. V lost 6 bases, J lost 7 bases, and 19 bases lay in between. Here the CDR3 reads CASSLMFLAINEQFF. The CDR3 DNA follows: TGTGCCAGCAGCCTCATGTTTCTAGCGATTAATGAGCAGTTCTTC.

About this clonotype itself: Sequence at one end of the junction differs from germline and may be a read error. V and J are TRBV11-3 and TRBJ2-1; perhaps TRBD2 as D (5 bases). The CDR3 is made up of 12 amino acids. CDR1 and CDR2 (germline): SGHNT, YENEEA. In DNA form, the CDR3 reads TGTGCCAGCAGCTTAGCGGGGAATGAGCGGTTCTTC. Protein product: CASSLAGNERFF.

This clonotype was observed a handful of times. The chain couples TRBV7-3 to TRBJ2-2; 12 bases are shared with TRBD2. Trimming at V came to 5 bases and at J to 5 bases, leaving 9 bases not matched to a gene. This CDR3 has 17 residues. From germline, CDR1 is SGHTA and CDR2 FQGTGA. CDR3 nucleotide sequence: TGTGCCAGCAGCCCAGGACTAGCGGGATTCGGAACCGGGGAGCTGTTTTTT. Translated: CASSPGLAGFGTGELFF.

V gene TRBV4-1 combines with J gene TRBJ2-1; TRBD2 might be the D (5 bases). CDR3 length: 14 residues. V was cut by 3 bases and J by 7 bases, with 13 bases left in between. CDR1 and CDR2 from the germline V gene are MGHRA and YSYEKL. DNA for the CDR3: TGCGCCAGCAGCCATAGCGTCGGGTTAAATGAGCAGTTCTTC. As protein: CASSHSVGLNEQFF.

At least ten counts were recorded for this clonotype. V gene TRBV14 combines with J gene TRBJ2-7; possibly TRBD2 for D (5 bases). This CDR3 comprises 14 residues. Trimming took off 2 bases at V and 0 bases at J, with 8 bases between the two ends. CDR1 SGHDN and CDR2 FVKESK come from the germline V gene. The CDR3 is CASSQFDYSYEQYF. The CDR3 DNA is TGTGCCAGCAGCCAATTCGACTACTCCTACGAGCAGTACTTC.

By share of the sample, this clonotype is medium-sized. This chain links TRBV7-8 with TRBJ2-6; D is undetermined. Deletions cut 5 bases from V and 1 base from J, with 9 bases between. This CDR3 spans 15 amino acids. Germline CDR1 and CDR2: SGHVS and FQNEAQ. CDR3 sequence: CASSPPTSGANVLTF. The CDR3 DNA reads TGTGCCAGCAGCCCCCCAACGTCTGGGGCCAACGTCCTGACTTTC.

The chain combines TRBV7-2 with TRBJ2-7, with D possibly matching TRBD1 (5 bases). There are 13 residues in the CDR3. V lost 3 bases and J lost 4, with 10 bases in between. Germline loops: CDR1 SGHTA, CDR2 FQGNSA. CDR3 region: CASSFKSGYEQYF. The CDR3 DNA follows: TGTGCCAGCAGCTTTAAATCAGGGTACGAGCAGTACTTC.